The clone carrying this T cell receptor (beta chain) was counted a few times. MiXCR, applied by TCRdb to the 5' RACE reads, yields one record per CDR3 protein. Of under 55,000 distinct CDR3 sequences in the sample, roughly 19% were seen once. This sample was taken from a study of chronic HIV infection and antiretroviral therapy. The CDR3 is 17 amino acids. From germline, CDR1 is MGHRA and CDR2 YSYEKL. V lost 0 bases and J lost 2; bases outside the gene matches: 6. This clonotype was sampled from an adult who had HIV and had not received antiretroviral therapy, or was an uninfected healthy control (not recorded which). Sample: peripheral blood. J is TRBJ2-7 and V is TRBV4-1; TRBD2 aligns across 11 bases. In DNA form, the CDR3 reads TGCGCCAGCAGCCAAGATAGATTAGCGGGAGGGCCCTACGAGCAGTACTTC. It codes for CASSQDRLAGGPYEQYF.